These 27 T cell receptor beta chains originate from one sample sequenced in a study of blood T cell repertoires in COVID-19. The data were produced by immunoSEQ multiplex PCR, yet TCRdb's version contains in-frame clones alone and is incomplete. The sample lists 220,000 or so clones; more than 65% were seen once. Sequencing input: peripheral blood. The origin of the receptors is a woman older than 75 with acute or convalescent COVID-19.

This sequence joins TRBV24-1 and TRBJ2-3; D is ambiguous. CDR1 KGHDR and CDR2 SFDVKD come from the germline V gene. Trimming left V 4 bases short and J 1 base short, with 8 bases between. CDR3 length: 14 amino acids. The CDR3 DNA sequence: TGTGCCACCAGTGAGGGCCTGCGCACAGATACGCAGTATTTT. It is translated as CATSEGLRTDTQYF.

This chain connects TRBV6-1 to TRBJ1-6, with a tentative D call TRBD1 (5 bases). Germline V CDR1 and CDR2: MNHNS, SASEGT. The ends were cut back, 2 bases at V and 0 bases at J, with 14 bases in the middle. This CDR3 region has 18 residues. The CDR3 protein is CASSESRAASSYNSPLHF. CDR3 coding DNA: TGTGCCAGCAGTGAATCCAGGGCCGCTAGCTCCTATAATTCACCCCTCCACTTT.

The CDR3 loop is CASSLEQGASPLHF. The CDR3 DNA follows: TGTGCCAGCAGCTTAGAACAGGGGGCTTCACCCCTCCACTTT. The genes are TRBV7-9 and TRBJ1-6, with TRBD1 matching 9 bases. Germline V gene lookup returns CDR1 SEHNR and CDR2 FQNEAQ (reference sequence). CDR3 size: 14 residues. Unmatched junction bases numbered 1, after V lost 1 base and J lost 9 bases. The complete variable domain, with remaining parts taken from reference TRBV7-9 and TRBJ1-6, reads DTGVSQNPRHKITKRGQNVTFRCDPISEHNRLYWYRQTLGQGPEFLTYFQNEAQLEKSRLLSDRFSAERPKGSFSTLEIQRTEQGDSAMYLCASSLEQGASPLHFGNGTRLTVT.

The chain is built from TRBV6-5 and TRBJ1-1, with D unresolved. The CDR3 runs to 13 residues. Germline V gene data show CDR1 as MNHEY and CDR2 as SVGAGI. The V end was cut by 5 bases, the J end by 5 bases, with 12 bases between. The CDR3 is CASSPLAGTEAFF. The CDR3 coding sequence is TGTGCCAGCAGTCCCTTGGCCGGGACTGAAGCTTTCTTT.

The V gene is TRBV7-9, the J gene TRBJ2-1; TRBD2 matches 8 bases. J lost 4 bases, V lost 10 bases, and 6 bases had no gene match. Germline V gene sequence: CDR1 SEHNR, CDR2 FQNEAQ (reference sequence). The CDR3 has 13 amino acids. CDR3 loop: CAIRGGPYNEQFF. As DNA, the CDR3 is TGTGCCATCCGGGGGGGACCGTACAATGAGCAGTTCTTC.

J is TRBJ1-2 and V is TRBV5-1, with TRBD1 identical over 8 bases. Germline V lookup: CDR1 SGHRS, CDR2 YFSETQ. Losses at the gene ends were 0 bases for V and 7 bases for J; bases not matched to a gene: 11. This CDR3 is 16 amino acids long. In DNA form, the CDR3 reads TGCGCCAGCAGCTTGGATTACGGACAGGGAAGGGGTGGCTACACCTTC. This codes for CASSLDYGQGRGGYTF.

This chain connects TRBV4-1 to TRBJ2-7; 9 bases map to TRBD1. The trim removed 0 bases at V and 3 bases at J, leaving 6 bases unmatched. CDR1 and CDR2 from the germline V gene are MGHRA and YSYEKL. The CDR3 spans 16 residues. CDR3 coding DNA: TGCGCCAGCAGCCAAGAGGGACAGGGAGAACACTACGAGCAGTACTTC. Its translation is CASSQEGQGEHYEQYF.

The CDR3 loop is CASIKLSSGNTIYF. Here the CDR3 DNA reads TGTGCCAGCATTAAGCTTAGCTCTGGAAACACCATATATTTT. The chain joins TRBV6-5 to TRBJ1-3, with D unresolved. V was pared by 7 bases and J by 0 bases, with 10 bases between. CDR1 and CDR2 (germline): MNHEY, SVGAGI. This CDR3 has 14 residues.

This clone has only a few counts. The CDR3 nucleotides are TGTGCCAGCTCTCAATTAGGGACAGGGGGCATGGATGGCTACACCTTC. Translation gives CASSQLGTGGMDGYTF. This rearrangement joins TRBV18 to TRBJ1-2; TRBD1 agrees at 12 bases. The CDR3 has 16 residues. The V gene end was trimmed by 6 bases and the J gene end by 6 bases; junction bases not matched to a gene: 11. Germline CDR1 is KGHSH and CDR2 is LQKENI. Variable domain in full (rest from reference TRBV18 and TRBJ1-2): NAGVMQNPRHLVRRRGQEARLRCSPMKGHSHVYWYRQLPEEGLKFMVYLQKENIIDESGMPKERFSAEFPKEGPSILRIQQVVRGDSAAYFCASSQLGTGGMDGYTFGSGTRLTVV.

The chain recombines TRBV5-4 with TRBJ2-2; D possibly corresponds to TRBD2 (5 bases). This CDR3 comprises 14 residues. With 0 bases removed from V and 4 bases from J, the gap between germline ends came to 7 bases. Germline-derived CDR1 and CDR2 are SGHNT and YYREEE (reference sequence). The CDR3 is CASSLAGFTGELFF. The CDR3 nucleotides read TGTGCCAGCAGCTTGGCGGGATTCACCGGGGAGCTGTTTTTT.

J is TRBJ2-1 and V is TRBV15, with 7 bases fitting TRBD2. The CDR3 is 13 amino acids. Germline assignment: CDR1 LNHNV and CDR2 YYDKDF (reference sequence). V lost 10 bases and J lost 2; bases outside the gene matches: 5. The CDR3 loop reads CAIPAGAYNEQFF. The CDR3 DNA reads TGTGCCATTCCCGCGGGGGCCTACAATGAGCAGTTCTTC.

The V and J genes are TRBV5-1 and TRBJ1-1, with D possibly being TRBD1 (5 bases). CDR1 is SGHRS and CDR2 is YFSETQ in the germline V gene. The CDR3 is made up of 14 amino acids. Trimming stripped 1 base from V and 4 bases from J, with 11 bases between. For the CDR3, the DNA is TGCGCCAGCAGCTTGTGGGGCCGGAGCACTGAAGCTTTCTTT. Amino acid sequence: CASSLWGRSTEAFF.

The chain couples TRBV9 to TRBJ1-1, with D unresolved. Germline V gene sequence: CDR1 SGDLS, CDR2 YYNGEE. The CDR3 has 14 amino acids. V shed 7 bases and J shed 1 base, with 14 bases lying between them. CDR3 loop: CASSSTDSNTEAFF. The CDR3 nucleotides read TGTGCCAGCTCTTCTACAGATTCGAACACTGAAGCTTTCTTT.

This clone has only one observation. This chain links TRBV19 with TRBJ1-5; D gene uncertain. V lost 0 bases and J lost 0, with 15 bases in between. CDR3 length: 18 amino acids. Germline CDR1 reads LNHDA; CDR2 reads SQIVND (reference sequence). CDR3 loop: CASSIDVWAGYSNQPQHF. CDR3 in DNA: TGTGCCAGTAGTATAGATGTGTGGGCAGGTTATAGCAATCAGCCCCAGCATTTT.

V and J are TRBV7-2 and TRBJ1-5; 7 positions match TRBD1. The ends lost 5 bases at V and 7 bases at J; junction bases unmatched: 8. From germline, CDR1 is SGHTA and CDR2 FQGNSA. This CDR3 spans 14 amino acids. CDR3 sequence (DNA): TGTGCCAGCAGCCCACAGGGGCCTAACCAGCCCCAGCATTTT. Translated: CASSPQGPNQPQHF.

This clone was picked up a small number of times. The chain has TRBV18 and TRBJ1-1, with 7 bases aligning to TRBD1. Trimming at V came to 2 bases and at J to 4 bases, leaving 4 bases not matched to a gene. CDR3 length: 14 amino acids. CDR1 and CDR2 from the germline V gene are KGHSH and LQKENI. CDR3 protein: CASSPETGFTEAFF. CDR3 in DNA: TGTGCCAGCTCACCAGAGACAGGGTTCACTGAAGCTTTCTTT.

This chain joins TRBV3-1 (or the pseudogene TRBV3-2) and TRBJ1-2, with D perhaps matching TRBD1 (5 bases). Trimming shortened V by 1 base and J by 3 bases, and 9 bases separated the two germline ends. CDR3 length: 14 amino acids. Looked up from germline, CDR1 is LGHDT and CDR2 is YNNKEL (reference sequence). CDR3 sequence reads: CASSQASRDYGYTF. Here the CDR3 DNA reads TGTGCCAGCAGCCAAGCGAGCAGGGACTATGGCTACACCTTC.

The chain employs TRBV28 and TRBJ1-1; tentatively, D is TRBD1 (5 bases). V lost 4 bases and J 0 bases, leaving 12 bases between the germline ends. The CDR3 loop spans 15 amino acids. Looked up from germline, CDR1 is MDHEN and CDR2 is SYDVKM. CDR3 region: CASSWTGGLNTEAFF. CDR3 DNA sequence: TGTGCCAGCAGTTGGACGGGGGGGTTGAACACTGAAGCTTTCTTT.

This sequence joins TRBV5-1 and TRBJ2-3; 12 bases match TRBD2. The CDR3 loop spans 15 amino acids. The V and J ends lost 5 bases and 4 bases, in that order; junction bases with no gene match: 5. CDR1 is SGHRS and CDR2 is YFSETQ in the germline V gene. The CDR3 nucleotides are TGCGCCAGCAGGTCCCTAGCGGGGGGGGCAGATACGCAGTATTTT. Translating gives CASRSLAGGADTQYF.

The rearrangement joins TRBV19 to TRBJ2-7; TRBD2 agrees at 14 bases. The CDR3 is 16 residues long. V lost 5 bases and J lost 1; bases outside the gene matches: 4. Per the germline V gene, CDR1 is LNHDA and CDR2 is SQIVND (reference sequence). CDR3 amino acids: CASSHGLAGGSYEQYF. CDR3 sequence (DNA): TGTGCCAGTAGTCACGGACTAGCGGGGGGTTCCTACGAGCAGTACTTC.

This chain joins TRBV12-3 or TRBV12-4 and TRBJ1-2; D uncertain. The CDR3 runs 12 residues. V was trimmed by 1 base and J by 8 bases, leaving 8 bases between them. The CDR3 coding sequence is TGTGCCAGCAGTTTAGAGGCTAGGGGCTACACCTTC. Its protein is CASSLEARGYTF.

This clone appeared a single time. V is TRBV29-1 and J is TRBJ2-1, with D unclear. This CDR3 is built from 15 residues. Germline CDR1 and CDR2: SQVTM and ANQGSEA. V was shortened by 4 bases and J by 0 bases, with 13 bases between the two germline ends. This CDR3 reads CSVGLLVSSYNEQFF. CDR3 nucleotide sequence: TGCAGCGTTGGGCTGTTGGTCTCCTCCTACAATGAGCAGTTCTTC.

The CDR3 nucleotides are TGTGCCAGCAGCTTAGCTAGACAGGGAAATTCACCCCTCCACTTT. Translation gives CASSLARQGNSPLHF. This chain connects TRBV7-9 to TRBJ1-6; 7 bases match TRBD1. The trim removed 0 bases at V and 7 bases at J, leaving 3 bases unmatched. Germline V lookup: CDR1 SEHNR, CDR2 FQNEAQ (reference sequence). CDR3 size: 15 residues.

The V and J genes are TRBV5-4 and TRBJ2-2; D may be TRBD2 (6 bases). The CDR3 has 14 amino acids. Germline assignment: CDR1 SGHNT and CDR2 YYREEE (reference sequence). The V and J ends lost 3 bases and 4 bases respectively, with 10 bases between them. DNA of the CDR3: TGTGCCAGCAGCTGGGACTTAACCACCGGGGAGCTGTTTTTT. Encoded protein: CASSWDLTTGELFF.

The V gene is TRBV29-1, the J gene TRBJ1-5, with TRBD1 identical over 7 bases. After removal of 7 bases from V and 0 bases from J, the junction contained 6 bases not matched to a gene. The CDR3 runs to 14 residues. Germline values: CDR1 SQVTM, CDR2 ANQGSEA. CDR3 residues: CSAKTGDSNQPQHF. CDR3 nucleotides: TGCAGCGCCAAAACAGGGGATAGCAATCAGCCCCAGCATTTT.

The chain joins TRBV7-2 to TRBJ2-5; 9 nucleotides line up with TRBD2. J lost 3 bases, V lost 1 base, and 9 bases had no gene match. The CDR3 contains 17 residues. CDR1 is SGHTA and CDR2 is FQGNSA in the germline V gene. DNA for the CDR3: TGTGCCAGCAGCTTAGTGGGCGGGGGGGCCTCGAAAGAGACCCAGTACTTC. The encoded protein is CASSLVGGGASKETQYF.

The chain recombines TRBV5-1 with TRBJ2-3; possible D gene TRBD1, 6 bases. The germline CDR1 and CDR2 sequences are SGHRS and YFSETQ. With 4 bases removed from V and 5 bases from J, the gap between germline ends came to 8 bases. The CDR3 sequence is 12 residues long. CDR3: CASSQGKDTQYF. CDR3 sequence (DNA): TGCGCCAGCAGCCAGGGGAAAGATACGCAGTATTTT.